A single sample gave rise to the 7 T cell receptor beta chains below, sequenced in a study of blood T cells in healthy people across ages. Primed by a sample-barcoded 5' primer and a J-beta primer mix, a second PCR proceeded for about 6 to 11 cycles. TCRdb re-called the 5' RACE reads with MiXCR, one entry per CDR3 protein. In the table there are about 940,000 distinct CDR3 sequences, 40% to 60% of which are singletons. The sample comprised blood. These receptors were taken from a man aged 25 to 40 in good health.

J is TRBJ2-1 and V is TRBV4-3; either TRBD1 or TRBD2 may supply D (5 bases each). Trimming stripped 0 bases from V and 2 bases from J, with 11 bases between. The CDR3 runs 16 residues. The germline gives CDR1 LGHNA, CDR2 YSLEER. The CDR3 protein is CASSQESGPTYNEQFF. The CDR3 nucleotides are TGCGCCAGCAGCCAAGAATCGGGACCCACCTACAATGAGCAGTTCTTC.

The chain uses TRBV20-1 and TRBJ2-5; D assignment may be TRBD1 or TRBD2 (5 bases each). The CDR3 has 16 residues. Germline V gene lookup returns CDR1 DFQATT and CDR2 SNEGSKA (reference sequence). Between the trimmed V and J ends, which lost 4 bases and 11 bases, there was a span of 29 bases. The CDR3 protein is CSAIGSRVFAGNEQYF. In nucleotides, the CDR3 is TGCAGTGCTATAGGGAGCAGGGTTTTCGCCGGCAATGAGCAGTACTTC.

This clonotype was recorded a few times. The chain recombines TRBV5-5 with TRBJ2-7; 11 positions agree with TRBD2. The CDR3 has 15 residues. Germline values: CDR1 SGHKS, CDR2 YYEKEE (reference sequence). V trimming: 6 bases; J trimming: 3 bases; junction bases outside the gene matches: 8. CDR3 in DNA: TGTGCCAGCACCACGGGACTAGCGGAGAACTACGAGCAGTACTTC. Encoded protein: CASTTGLAENYEQYF.

The sample holds a few counts of this clonotype. The CDR3 nucleotides are TGTGCCAGCAGCCCAAGAAGGACAGGAACAAACATTCAGTACTTC. This sequence encodes CASSPRRTGTNIQYF. The rearrangement links TRBV3-1 to TRBJ2-4, with 7 bases that match TRBD1. The CDR3 runs 15 residues. Per germline, CDR1 LGHDT and CDR2 YNNKEL (reference sequence). With V trimmed by 4 bases and J by 6 bases, 9 bases remained unmatched.

The chain recombines TRBV4-1 with TRBJ1-3, with 7 positions matching TRBD1. The V gene end was trimmed by 1 base and the J gene end by 0 bases; junction bases not matched to a gene: 3. The CDR3 is made up of 16 amino acids. Germline V CDR1 and CDR2: MGHRA, YSYEKL. The CDR3 region is CASSQGQGVSGNTIYF. CDR3 sequence (DNA): TGCGCCAGCAGCCAAGGCCAGGGGGTCTCTGGAAACACCATATATTTT.

V and J are TRBV10-3 and TRBJ2-3, with TRBD2 identical over 13 bases. CDR3 length: 15 amino acids. With V trimmed by 6 bases and J by 2 bases, 2 bases remained unmatched. Germline V gene data show CDR1 as ENHRY and CDR2 as SYGVKD. CDR3: CAIRGTSGDTDTQYF. For the CDR3, the DNA is TGTGCCATCAGGGGGACTAGCGGGGACACAGATACGCAGTATTTT.

This chain links TRBV9 with TRBJ2-3; D assignment may be TRBD1 or TRBD2 (6 bases each). Looked up from germline, CDR1 is SGDLS and CDR2 is YYNGEE. The length of the CDR3 is 15 residues. The V and J ends lost 3 bases and 4 bases respectively, with 15 bases between them. Here the CDR3 DNA reads TGTGCCAGCAGCGGGGCCTGGGGGGCCCCAGATACGCAGTATTTT. Protein product: CASSGAWGAPDTQYF.